This T cell receptor beta chain was identified during a study of cytomegalovirus exposure and HLA in healthy donors. 60 Vbeta and 13 Jbeta primers were used in PCR. Sequenced by immunoSEQ multiplex PCR; TCRdb stores in-frame clones only, minus some. This table holds about 120,000 clones, under 90% found once. Points on this clone: No antigen is known for it.

Findings and limits, study-wide: In a later analysis, TCR association rates varied by HLA locus: DRB1 most, HLA-C fewest. Accurate prediction of most subjects' HLA-A and HLA-B alleles from TCR beta sequences was reported. A later analysis associated around 17,000 TCR beta sequences with HLA alleles at a 0.05 false discovery rate.

The ends lost 1 base at V and 0 bases at J; junction bases unmatched: 3. The CDR3 covers 15 residues. CDR1 SNHLY and CDR2 FYNNEI come from the germline V gene. Donors were ostensibly healthy at sampling, although undocumented immune exposures were probable. This sequence originates from a woman in her twenties or thirties in good health and CMV-seronegative. The chain is built from TRBV2 and TRBJ2-7; 7 nucleotides agree with TRBD1. The sample was PBMCs. The CDR3 DNA is TGTGCCAGCAGTGAAGAGAGGGGGCCCTCCTACGAGCAGTACTTC. Residues: CASSEERGPSYEQYF.